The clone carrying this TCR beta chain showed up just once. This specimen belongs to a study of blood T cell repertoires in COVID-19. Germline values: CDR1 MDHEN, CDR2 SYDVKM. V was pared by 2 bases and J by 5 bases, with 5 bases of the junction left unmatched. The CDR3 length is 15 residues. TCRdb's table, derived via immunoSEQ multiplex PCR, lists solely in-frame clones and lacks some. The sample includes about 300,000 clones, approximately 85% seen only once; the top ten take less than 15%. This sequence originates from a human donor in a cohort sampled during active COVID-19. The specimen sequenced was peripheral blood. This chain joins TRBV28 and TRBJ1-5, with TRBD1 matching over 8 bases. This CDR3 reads CASSLPPDRDQPQHF. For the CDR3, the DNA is TGTGCCAGCAGTTTACCCCCGGACAGGGATCAGCCCCAGCATTTT.